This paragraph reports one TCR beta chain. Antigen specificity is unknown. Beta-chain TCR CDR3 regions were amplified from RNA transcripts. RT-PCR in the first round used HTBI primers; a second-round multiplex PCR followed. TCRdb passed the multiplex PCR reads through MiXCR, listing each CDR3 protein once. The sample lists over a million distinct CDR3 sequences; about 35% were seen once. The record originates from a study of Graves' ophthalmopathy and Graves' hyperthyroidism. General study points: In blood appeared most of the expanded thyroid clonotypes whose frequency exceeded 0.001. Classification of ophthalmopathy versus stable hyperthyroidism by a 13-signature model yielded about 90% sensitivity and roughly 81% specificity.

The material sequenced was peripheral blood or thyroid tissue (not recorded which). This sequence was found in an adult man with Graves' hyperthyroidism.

CDR3 region: CSVEGLHTGETQYF. The CDR3, as DNA: TGCAGCGTTGAAGGGTTACACACCGGGGAGACCCAGTACTTC. The gene calls are TRBV29-1 and TRBJ2-5, with D unclear. This CDR3 region has 14 residues. CDR1 SQVTM and CDR2 ANQGSEA come from the germline V gene. V was pared by 1 base and J by 5 bases, with 14 bases between. Supplemented by reference TRBV29-1 and TRBJ2-5, the full variable domain reads SAVISQKPSRDICQRGTSLTIQCQVDSQVTMMFWYRQQPGQSLTLIATANQGSEATYESGFVIDKFPISRPNLTFSTLTVSNMSPEDSSIYLCSVEGLHTGETQYFGPGTRLLVL.